The present T cell receptor (beta chain) was sequenced within a study of radiotherapy plus CTLA-4 blockade in lung cancer. Study as a whole: Objective responses were observed in around a sixth of patients, and disease control was achieved by roughly 31%. Points from the study as a whole: Expansion in blood of tumor-derived TCR clones was seen after radiotherapy plus ipilimumab. Early clone dynamics of blood T cells, plus interferon-beta, reportedly predicted response best.

Using immunoSEQ multiplex PCR, the repertoire was profiled, and TCRdb retains in-frame clones only, with some absent. The sample holds some 37,000 clones, over 65% seen once. The CDR3 runs to 14 residues. Germline V gene data show CDR1 as SNHLY and CDR2 as FYNNEI. V shed 6 bases and J shed 2 bases, with 10 bases lying between them. It was focal radiation plus CTLA-4 blockade with ipilimumab that patients with chemo-refractory metastatic non-small-cell lung cancer received. On this clone: Antigen specificity is unknown.

This TCR derives from a human donor with non-small cell lung cancer who had stable disease on radiotherapy plus ipilimumab. Sequencing was performed on peripheral blood, taken from a patient treated with radiotherapy plus ipilimumab. This chain connects TRBV2 to TRBJ2-2; D call uncertain. Written as DNA, the CDR3 is TGTGCCAGCAGAGAACTGATCAACACCGGGGAGCTGTTTTTT. This encodes CASRELINTGELFF.